This is a list of T cell receptor beta chains from one sample in a study of breast tumors, draining lymph nodes, adjacent tissues. TCRdb reprocessed the multiplex PCR reads via MiXCR and lists one record per CDR3 protein. The sample shows roughly 220,000 distinct CDR3 sequences, less than 40% of them seen only once. The specimen sequenced was axillary lymph node tissue. The receptors derive from a female donor with breast cancer. Some clones in this sample may be carry-over from other donors' samples. The conserved cysteine and the conserved F or W are not part of the CDR3 here. Part of the rows lack a size; the others show once, few, many or a class for expanded clones.

TRBV7-2	TRBJ1-6	many	ASSLVVRGGNSPLH
TRBV6-5	TRBJ1-4	NA	ASSPWTGATNEKLF
TRBV19	TRBJ1-5	many	ASSILGTGNQPQH
TRBV27	TRBJ1-6	few	ASTAQGSGSPLH
TRBV20-1	TRBJ2-5	many	SATGTSESWETQY
TRBV5-6	TRBJ1-2	many	ASSLVARGGYGYT
TRBV5-6	TRBJ1-2	many	ASSLGLMDGYT
TRBV2	TRBJ2-6	NA	ASRGTGANVLT
TRBV9	TRBJ2-2	many	ASSVVSGSTGELF
TRBV9	TRBJ2-1	NA	ASSVGSGAVNEQF
TRBV12-3/TRBV12-4	TRBJ2-3	NA	ASGQGADTQY
TRBV2	TRBJ2-1	many	ASSAGGDNEQF
TRBV3-1	TRBJ2-3	many	ASSQRHRGDTQY
TRBV12-3/TRBV12-4	TRBJ2-3	many	ASRGGGDTQY
TRBV20-1	TRBJ2-4	few	SAPGQGAKNIQY
TRBV3-1	TRBJ1-2	many	ASSQGEGRFYGYT
TRBV10-3	TRBJ2-5	many	AISPGWNQETQY
TRBV6-2/TRBV6-3	TRBJ2-3	NA	ASGRTDTQY
TRBV4-1	TRBJ1-5	few	ASSQVPGTANQPQH
TRBV25-1	TRBJ1-2	once	ASSARPQVLNYGYT
TRBV3-1	TRBJ2-1	NA	ASSQVGVAAYNEQF
TRBV28	TRBJ1-2	few	ASSSGANYGYT
TRBV2	TRBJ1-4	many	ASIFHIGTGEEKLF
TRBV6-6	TRBJ2-7	NA	ASIQGGVDEQY
TRBV6-6	TRBJ2-7	many	ASGEGSSYEQY
TRBV25-1	TRBJ1-4	NA	ASSLLYRIGATNEKLF
TRBV5-4	TRBJ1-4	NA	ASSLRAAIKDEKLF
TRBV20-1	TRBJ1-6	many	SARPTPGSPLH
TRBV18	TRBJ2-2	NA	ASSPLAGANTGELF
TRBV6-1	TRBJ1-2	NA	ASSQTSVRSYGYT
TRBV7-2	TRBJ1-6	NA	ASSLSGDRESSPLH
TRBV27	TRBJ1-2	NA	ASSHHPGQGPQHGYT
TRBV18	TRBJ2-1	few	ASSRPATSGYNEQF
TRBV29-1	TRBJ2-7	NA	SLRVGAGYEQY
TRBV16	TRBJ2-3	NA	ASSQQNGDTQY
TRBV19	TRBJ1-1	NA	ASRPYPQVSTEAF
TRBV7-2	TRBJ1-2	NA	ASSWAGTRYT
TRBV20-1	TRBJ2-7	many	SVTGTSSSYEQY
TRBV12-3/TRBV12-4	TRBJ1-6	many	ASSSITGYHSPLH
TRBV10-3	TRBJ2-2	many	AISGSQTGELF
TRBV27	TRBJ2-7	few	ASSLRPLALTSKSYEQY
TRBV2	TRBJ2-7	many	ASSEVALLGEQY
TRBV4-1	TRBJ1-6	NA	AGSYQEGASGHNSPLH
TRBV2	TRBJ2-7	few	ASSSPGQGAYEQY
TRBV20-1	TRBJ2-7	many	SARSGQGRYEQY
TRBV10-3	TRBJ2-7	many	AISESRDYEQY
TRBV19	TRBJ1-2	many	ASSISPPKGGYT